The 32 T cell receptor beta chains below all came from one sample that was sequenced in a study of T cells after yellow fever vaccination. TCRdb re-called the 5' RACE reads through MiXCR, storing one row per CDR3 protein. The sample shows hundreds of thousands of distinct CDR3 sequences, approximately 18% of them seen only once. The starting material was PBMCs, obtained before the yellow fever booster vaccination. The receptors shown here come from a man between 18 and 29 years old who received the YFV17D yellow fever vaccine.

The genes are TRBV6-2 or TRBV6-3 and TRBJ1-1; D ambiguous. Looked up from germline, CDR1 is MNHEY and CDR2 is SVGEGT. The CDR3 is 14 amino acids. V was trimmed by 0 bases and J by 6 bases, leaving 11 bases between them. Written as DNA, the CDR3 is TGTGCCAGCAGTTACTCGTGGGGAACATCTGAAGCTTTCTTT. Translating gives CASSYSWGTSEAFF.

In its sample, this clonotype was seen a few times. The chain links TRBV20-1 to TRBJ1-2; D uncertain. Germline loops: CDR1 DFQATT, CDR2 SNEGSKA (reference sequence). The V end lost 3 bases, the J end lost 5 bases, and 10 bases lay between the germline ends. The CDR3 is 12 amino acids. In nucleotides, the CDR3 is TGCAGTGCTAGTCGGGAGGTGTATGGCTACACCTTC. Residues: CSASREVYGYTF.

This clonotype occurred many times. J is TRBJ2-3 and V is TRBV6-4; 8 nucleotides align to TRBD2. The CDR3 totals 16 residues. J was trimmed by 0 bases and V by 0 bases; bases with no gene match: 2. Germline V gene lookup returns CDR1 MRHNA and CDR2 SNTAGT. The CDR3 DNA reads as TGTGCCAGCAGTGACTCGGCTAGCGGGAGCACAGATACGCAGTATTTT. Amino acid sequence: CASSDSASGSTDTQYF.

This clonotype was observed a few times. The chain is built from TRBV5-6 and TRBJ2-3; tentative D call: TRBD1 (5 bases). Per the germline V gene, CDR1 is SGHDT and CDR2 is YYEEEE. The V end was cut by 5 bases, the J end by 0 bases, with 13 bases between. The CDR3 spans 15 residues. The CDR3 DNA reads TGTGCCAGCAGGGTACAGGTTACTAGCACAGATACGCAGTATTTT. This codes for CASRVQVTSTDTQYF.

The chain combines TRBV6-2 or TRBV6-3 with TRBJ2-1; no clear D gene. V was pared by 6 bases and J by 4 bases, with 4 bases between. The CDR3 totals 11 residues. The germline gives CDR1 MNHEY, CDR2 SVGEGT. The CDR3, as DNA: TGTGCCAGCAGACAGTACAATGAGCAGTTCTTC. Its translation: CASRQYNEQFF.

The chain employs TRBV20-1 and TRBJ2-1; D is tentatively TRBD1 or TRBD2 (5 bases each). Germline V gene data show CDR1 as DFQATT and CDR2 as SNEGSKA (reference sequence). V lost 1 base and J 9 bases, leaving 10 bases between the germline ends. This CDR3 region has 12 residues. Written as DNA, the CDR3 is TGCAGTGCTAGAGGTGGGGGAGTTGAGCAGTTCTTC. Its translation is CSARGGGVEQFF.

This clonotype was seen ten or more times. CDR3 in DNA: TGTGCCATCAGTGGAGGACAGGGGGCAAACGAGCAGTACGTC. It specifies CAISGGQGANEQYV. The V and J genes are TRBV10-3 and TRBJ2-7; 11 bases map to TRBD1. This CDR3 comprises 14 residues. V was clipped by 4 bases and J by 5 bases; unmatched bases: 4. Germline CDR1 is ENHRY and CDR2 is SYGVKD.

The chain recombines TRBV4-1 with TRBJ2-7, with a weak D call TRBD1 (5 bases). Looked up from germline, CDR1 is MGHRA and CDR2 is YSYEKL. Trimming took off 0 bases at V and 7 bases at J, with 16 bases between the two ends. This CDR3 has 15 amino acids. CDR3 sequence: CASSQDRGRAREQYF. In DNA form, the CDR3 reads TGCGCCAGCAGCCAAGACCGCGGCAGGGCAAGGGAGCAGTACTTC.

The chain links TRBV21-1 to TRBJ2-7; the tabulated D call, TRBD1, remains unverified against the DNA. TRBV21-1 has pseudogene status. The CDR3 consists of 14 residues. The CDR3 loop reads CASTSLLGAYEQYV. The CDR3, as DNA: TGTGCCAGCACCTCCCTTCTGGGGGCTTACGAGCAGTACGTC.

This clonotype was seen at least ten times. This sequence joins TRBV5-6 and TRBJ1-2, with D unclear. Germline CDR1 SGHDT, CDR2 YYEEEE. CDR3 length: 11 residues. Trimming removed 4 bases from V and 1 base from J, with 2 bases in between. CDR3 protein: CASSINYGYTF. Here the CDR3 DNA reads TGTGCCAGCAGCATTAACTATGGCTACACCTTC.

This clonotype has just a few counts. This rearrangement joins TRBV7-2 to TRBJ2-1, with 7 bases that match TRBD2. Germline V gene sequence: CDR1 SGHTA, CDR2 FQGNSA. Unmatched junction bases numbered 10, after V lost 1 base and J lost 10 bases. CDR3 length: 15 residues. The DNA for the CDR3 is TGTGCCAGCAGCTTAGAGTTGTCGGCGGGGGAAGAGCAGTTCTTC. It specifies CASSLELSAGEEQFF. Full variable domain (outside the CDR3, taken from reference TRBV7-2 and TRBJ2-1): GAGVSQSPSNKVTEKGKDVELRCDPISGHTALYWYRQSLGQGLEFLIYFQGNSAPDKSGLPSDRFSAERTGGSVSTLTIQRTQQEDSAVYLCASSLELSAGEEQFFGPGTRLTVL.

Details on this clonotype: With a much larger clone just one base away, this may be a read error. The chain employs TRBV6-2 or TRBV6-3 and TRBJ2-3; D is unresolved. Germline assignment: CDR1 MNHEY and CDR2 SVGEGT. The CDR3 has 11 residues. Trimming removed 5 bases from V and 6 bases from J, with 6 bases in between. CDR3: CASSPWDTQYF. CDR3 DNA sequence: TGTGCCAGCAGTCCCTGGGATACGCAGTATTTT.

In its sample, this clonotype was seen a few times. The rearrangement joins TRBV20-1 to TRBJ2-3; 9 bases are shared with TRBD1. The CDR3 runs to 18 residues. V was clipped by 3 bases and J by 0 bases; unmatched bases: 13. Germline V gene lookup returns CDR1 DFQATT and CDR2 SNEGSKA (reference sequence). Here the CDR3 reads CSASKIAGQGLSTDTQYF. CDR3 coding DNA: TGCAGTGCTAGTAAGATCGCGGGACAGGGACTTAGCACAGATACGCAGTATTTT.

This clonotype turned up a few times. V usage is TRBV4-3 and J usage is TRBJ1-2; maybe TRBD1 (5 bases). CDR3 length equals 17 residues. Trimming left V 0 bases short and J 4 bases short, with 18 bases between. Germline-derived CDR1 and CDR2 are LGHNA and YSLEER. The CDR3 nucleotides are TGCGCCAGCAGCCAAGATAGGGCAGGGAAGACCCTCTATGGCTACACCTTC. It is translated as CASSQDRAGKTLYGYTF.

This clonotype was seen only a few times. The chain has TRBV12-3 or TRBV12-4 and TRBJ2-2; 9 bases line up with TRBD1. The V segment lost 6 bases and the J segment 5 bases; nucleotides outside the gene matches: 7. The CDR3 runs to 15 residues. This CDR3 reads CASRPLTGGTGELFF. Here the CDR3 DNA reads TGTGCCAGCAGACCACTGACAGGGGGTACCGGGGAGCTGTTTTTT.

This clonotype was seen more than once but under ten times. The CDR3 coding sequence is TGTGCCAGCAGCTTAGATGGGGCGGTCGCCTCCTACGAGCAGTACTTC. Encoded protein: CASSLDGAVASYEQYF. This chain joins TRBV7-6 and TRBJ2-7, with D possibly matching TRBD1 (5 bases). The CDR3 consists of 16 residues. Trimming cost V 1 base and J 0 bases, with 13 bases left between them. From germline, CDR1 is SGHVS and CDR2 FNYEAQ.

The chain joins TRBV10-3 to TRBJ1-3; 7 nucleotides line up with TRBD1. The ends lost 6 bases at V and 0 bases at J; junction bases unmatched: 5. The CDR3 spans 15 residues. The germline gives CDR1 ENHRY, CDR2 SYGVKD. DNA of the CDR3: TGTGCCATCAGCGGGGACAGCTTCTCTGGAAACACCATATATTTT. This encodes CAISGDSFSGNTIYF.

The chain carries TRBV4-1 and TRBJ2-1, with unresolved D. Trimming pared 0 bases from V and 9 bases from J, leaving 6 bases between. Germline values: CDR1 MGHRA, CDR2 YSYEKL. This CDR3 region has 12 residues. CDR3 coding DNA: TGCGCCAGCAGCCAAGAGAGCCGTGAGCAGTTCTTC. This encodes CASSQESREQFF.

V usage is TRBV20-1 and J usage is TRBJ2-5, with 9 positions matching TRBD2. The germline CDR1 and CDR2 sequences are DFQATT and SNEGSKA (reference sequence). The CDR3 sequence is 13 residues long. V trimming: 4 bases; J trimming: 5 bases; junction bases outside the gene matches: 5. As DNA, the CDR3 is TGCAGTGCTACGGCGGGGGGGCCGGAGACCCAGTACTTC. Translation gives CSATAGGPETQYF.

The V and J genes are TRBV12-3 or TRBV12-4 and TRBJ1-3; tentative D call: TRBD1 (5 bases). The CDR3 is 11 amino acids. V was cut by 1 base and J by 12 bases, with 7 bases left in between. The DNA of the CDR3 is TGTGCCAGCAGTTTAGTCCAGGGCATATATTTT. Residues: CASSLVQGIYF.

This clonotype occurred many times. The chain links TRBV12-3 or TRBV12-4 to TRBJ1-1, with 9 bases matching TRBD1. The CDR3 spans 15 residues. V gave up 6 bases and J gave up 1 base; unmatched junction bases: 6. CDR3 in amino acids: CASSRGQGGNTEAFF. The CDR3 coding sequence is TGTGCCAGCAGCCGGGGACAGGGAGGGAACACTGAAGCTTTCTTT.

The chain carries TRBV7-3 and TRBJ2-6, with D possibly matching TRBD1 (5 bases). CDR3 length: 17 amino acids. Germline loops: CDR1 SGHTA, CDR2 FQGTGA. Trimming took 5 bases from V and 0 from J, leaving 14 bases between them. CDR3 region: CASSGGATASGANVLTF. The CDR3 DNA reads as TGTGCCAGCAGCGGTGGGGCCACGGCCTCTGGGGCCAACGTCCTGACTTTC.

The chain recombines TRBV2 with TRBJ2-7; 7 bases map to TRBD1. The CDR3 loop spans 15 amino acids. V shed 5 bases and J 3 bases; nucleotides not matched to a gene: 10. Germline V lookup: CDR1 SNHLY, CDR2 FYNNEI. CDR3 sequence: CASSRPGTENYEQYF. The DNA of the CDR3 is TGTGCCAGCAGTCGTCCCGGGACAGAGAACTACGAGCAGTACTTC.

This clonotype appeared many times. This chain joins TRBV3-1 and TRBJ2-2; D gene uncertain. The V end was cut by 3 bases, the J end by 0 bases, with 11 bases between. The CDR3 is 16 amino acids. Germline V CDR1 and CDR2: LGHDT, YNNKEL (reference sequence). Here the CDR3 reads CASSQGWMANTGELFF. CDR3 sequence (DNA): TGTGCCAGCAGCCAGGGATGGATGGCGAACACCGGGGAGCTGTTTTTT.

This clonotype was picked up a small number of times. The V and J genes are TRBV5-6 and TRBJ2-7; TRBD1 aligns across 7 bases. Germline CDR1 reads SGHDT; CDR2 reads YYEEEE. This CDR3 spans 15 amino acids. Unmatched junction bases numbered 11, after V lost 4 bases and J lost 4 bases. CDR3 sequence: CASSPQGRYDYEQYF. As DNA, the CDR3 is TGTGCCAGCAGCCCACAGGGGCGATACGATTACGAGCAGTACTTC.

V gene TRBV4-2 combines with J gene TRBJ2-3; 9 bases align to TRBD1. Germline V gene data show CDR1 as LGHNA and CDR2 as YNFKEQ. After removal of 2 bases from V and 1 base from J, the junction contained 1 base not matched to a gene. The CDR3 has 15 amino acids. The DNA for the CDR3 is TGTGCCAGCAGCCAAAGGGACAGGGGCACAGATACGCAGTATTTT. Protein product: CASSQRDRGTDTQYF.

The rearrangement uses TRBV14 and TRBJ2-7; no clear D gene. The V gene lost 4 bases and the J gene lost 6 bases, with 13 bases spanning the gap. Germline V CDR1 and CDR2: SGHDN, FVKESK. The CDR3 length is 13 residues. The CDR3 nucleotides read TGTGCCAGCAGCCGCACAAACTCCATCGAGCAGTACGTC. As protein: CASSRTNSIEQYV.

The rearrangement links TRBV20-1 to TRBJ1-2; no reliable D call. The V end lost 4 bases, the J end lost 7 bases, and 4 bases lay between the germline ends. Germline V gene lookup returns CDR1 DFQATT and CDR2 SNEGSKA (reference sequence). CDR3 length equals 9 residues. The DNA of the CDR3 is TGCAGTGCTAACACTGGCTACACCTTC. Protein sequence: CSANTGYTF.

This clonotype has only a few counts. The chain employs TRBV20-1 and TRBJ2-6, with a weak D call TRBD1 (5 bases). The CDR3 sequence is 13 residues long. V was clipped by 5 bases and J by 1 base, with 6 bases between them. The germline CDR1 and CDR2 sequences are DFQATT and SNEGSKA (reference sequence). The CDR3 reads CSAGASGANVLTF. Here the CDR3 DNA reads TGCAGTGCTGGGGCGTCTGGGGCCAACGTCCTGACTTTC.

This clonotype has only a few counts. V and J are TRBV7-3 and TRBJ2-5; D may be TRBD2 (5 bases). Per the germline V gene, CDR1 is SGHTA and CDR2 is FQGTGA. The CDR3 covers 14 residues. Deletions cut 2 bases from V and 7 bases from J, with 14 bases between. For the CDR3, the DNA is TGTGCCAGCAGCTTAGTGTCGGGCCGGGGGACCCAGTACTTC. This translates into CASSLVSGRGTQYF.

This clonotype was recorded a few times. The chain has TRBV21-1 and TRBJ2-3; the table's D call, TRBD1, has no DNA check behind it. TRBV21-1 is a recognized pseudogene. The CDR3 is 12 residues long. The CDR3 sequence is CARKMGGGTQYF. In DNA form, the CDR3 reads TGTGCCAGGAAAATGGGCGGGGGAACGCAGTATTTT.

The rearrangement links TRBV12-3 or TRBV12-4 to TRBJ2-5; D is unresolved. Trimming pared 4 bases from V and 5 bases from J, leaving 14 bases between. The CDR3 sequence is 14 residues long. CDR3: CASSYGGSRETQYF. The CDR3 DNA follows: TGTGCCAGCAGTTACGGTGGTAGCCGGGAGACCCAGTACTTC.